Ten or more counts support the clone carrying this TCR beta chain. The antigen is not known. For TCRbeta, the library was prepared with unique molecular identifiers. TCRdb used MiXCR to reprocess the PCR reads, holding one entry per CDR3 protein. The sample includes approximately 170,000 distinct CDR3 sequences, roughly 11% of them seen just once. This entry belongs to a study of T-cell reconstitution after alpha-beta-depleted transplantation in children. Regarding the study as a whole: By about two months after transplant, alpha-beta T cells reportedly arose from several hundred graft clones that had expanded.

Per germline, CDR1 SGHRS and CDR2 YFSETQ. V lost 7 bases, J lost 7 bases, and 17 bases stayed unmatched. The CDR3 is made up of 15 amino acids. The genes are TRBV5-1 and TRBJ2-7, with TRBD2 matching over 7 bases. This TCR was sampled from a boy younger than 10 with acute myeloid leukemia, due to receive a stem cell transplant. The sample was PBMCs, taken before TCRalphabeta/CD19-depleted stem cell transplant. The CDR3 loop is CASLAEAGAAGEQYF. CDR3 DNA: TGCGCCAGCTTAGCGGAGGCGGGAGCGGCGGGTGAGCAGTACTTC.